This TCR beta chain was recovered during a study of technical replicates of blood from four donors. V was cut by 3 bases and J by 1 base, with 12 bases left in between. CDR1 ENHRY and CDR2 SYGVKD come from the germline V gene. CDR3 size: 15 residues. Only in-frame clones appear in the TCRdb table, and some are missing; sequencing was by immunoSEQ multiplex PCR. The sample includes under 80,000 clones, 80% to 95% of them seen just once. Sequencing was performed on T cells isolated from PBMCs. The clonotype was recovered from a human donor in good health. Some clones in this sample may be carry-over from other donors' samples. The chain couples TRBV10-3 to TRBJ1-1; the D gene is possibly TRBD1 (5 bases). In DNA form, the CDR3 reads TGTGCCATCAGTGACGTCGGGGGTAGGAACACTGAAGCTTTCTTT. Amino acid sequence: CAISDVGGRNTEAFF.